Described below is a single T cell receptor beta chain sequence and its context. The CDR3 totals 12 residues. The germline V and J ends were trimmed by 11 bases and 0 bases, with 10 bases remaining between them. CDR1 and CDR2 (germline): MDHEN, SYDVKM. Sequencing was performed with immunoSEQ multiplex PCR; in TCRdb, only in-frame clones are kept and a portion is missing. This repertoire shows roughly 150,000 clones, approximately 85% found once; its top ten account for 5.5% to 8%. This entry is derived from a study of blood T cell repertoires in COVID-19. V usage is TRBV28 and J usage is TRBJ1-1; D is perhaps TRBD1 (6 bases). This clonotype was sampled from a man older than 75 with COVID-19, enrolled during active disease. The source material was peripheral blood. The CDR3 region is CAAQGLNTEAFF. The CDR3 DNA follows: TGTGCCGCCCAGGGGTTGAACACTGAAGCTTTCTTT.